Given below is one T cell receptor beta chain in context. In the source study's methods: How many nucleated cells were present was estimated from reference gene primer amplification. Assay used: immunoSEQ multiplex PCR; TCRdb lists only in-frame clones, some missing. V and J calls and clone size are given by that table; D and trimming were obtained from the DNA. The sample has roughly 70,000 clones, approximately 86% seen once. The data were taken from a study of blood T cell repertoires in COVID-19. Study context: Acute and convalescent COVID-19 specimens originated in the United States, Italy and Spain.

Germline CDR1 and CDR2: MNHEY and SMNVEV (reference sequence). Deletions cut 6 bases from V and 10 bases from J, with 19 bases between. CDR3 length: 14 residues. The source of this sequence is a man aged 70 or older with active COVID-19. The sequencing sample was made of peripheral blood. The V gene is TRBV27, the J gene TRBJ2-1; the D gene is possibly TRBD2 (5 bases). For the CDR3, the DNA is TGTGCCAGCAGGTTGGCTAACCCCTCGGGGGAGCAGTTCTTC. Its translation: CASRLANPSGEQFF.